These 28 T cell receptor beta chains came from one sample sequenced in a study of esophageal squamous cell carcinoma under preoperative chemotherapy. MiXCR, applied by TCRdb to the PCR reads, yields one record per CDR3 protein. The table lists over 9,500 distinct CDR3 sequences, roughly half of them singletons. Time point: before preoperative PTX-NDP chemotherapy. This specimen was acquired from a patient given preoperative chemotherapy. These TCRs come from a human donor with esophageal squamous cell carcinoma. The donor label of this sample is uncertain.

For this clonotype: At one end the junction does not follow the germline gene, possibly because of a read error. The gene calls are TRBV10-2 and TRBJ2-1; possibly TRBD2 for D (7 bases). CDR3 length equals 14 residues. Germline V lookup: CDR1 WSHSY, CDR2 SAAADI. CDR3 in amino acids: CAGGGGQDLETQYF. The DNA for the CDR3 is TGCGCGGGGGGGGGGGGGCAGGACCTAGAGACGCAGTATTTC.

On this clonotype itself: Just one base apart from a much larger clone, this may be a read error. The V and J genes are TRBV7-8 and TRBJ2-1; maybe TRBD2 (6 bases). TRBJ2-7 explains the end of the DNA better; the J call may be wrong. The CDR3 loop spans 12 amino acids. Germline CDR1 reads SGHVS; CDR2 reads FQNEAQ. The DNA for the CDR3 is TGTGCCAGCAGCTTTGGAGGGGAGGAGCAGTACTTC. Its protein is CASSFGGEEQYF.

The CDR3 sequence: CASSTSGDTGELFF. The CDR3 DNA sequence: TGTGCCAGCAGCACTAGCGGGGACACCGGGGAGCTGTTTTTT. The V and J genes are TRBV6-1 and TRBJ2-2; 10 nucleotides line up with TRBD2. The V and J ends lost 6 bases and 3 bases, in that order; junction bases with no gene match: 1. The CDR3 runs 14 residues. The germline V gene encodes CDR1 MNHNS and CDR2 SASEGT.

The genes are TRBV10-1 and TRBJ2-1; 12 bases are shared with TRBD2. In germline, CDR1 is WNHNN, CDR2 SYGVQD (reference sequence). V dropped 6 bases and J dropped 3; count of bases not matched to a gene: 9. This CDR3 comprises 17 residues. The CDR3 region has the DNA TGCGCCAGCAGCTCGGGAGGACTAGCGGGATACTACAATGAGCAGTTCTTC. Protein sequence: CASSSGGLAGYYNEQFF.

As concerns this clonotype: At one end, the junction sequence differs from germline, possibly due to a read error. The chain combines TRBV6-1 with TRBJ2-4; D gene uncertain. Germline-derived CDR1 and CDR2 are MNHNS and SASEGT. CDR3 length: 16 amino acids. The CDR3 loop reads CASSELWVCDTDIQYF. The DNA for the CDR3 is TGTGCCAGCAGTGAATTGTGGGTGTGCGACACAGACATTCAGTACTTT.

The chain is built from TRBV6-5 and TRBJ1-3, with 7 bases aligning to TRBD1. The V segment lost 1 base and the J segment 8 bases; nucleotides outside the gene matches: 14. The CDR3 is made up of 17 amino acids. Germline assignment: CDR1 MNHEY and CDR2 SVGAGI. The CDR3 spells CASSYLALDRDGDTIYF. The CDR3 coding sequence is TGTGCCAGCAGTTACTTAGCCCTCGACAGGGATGGGGACACCATATATTTT.

In this sample, this clonotype turned up a few times. One end of the junction varies from germline; a read error may be responsible. The CDR3 sequence: CASSEAVSTGALYF. In nucleotides, the CDR3 is TGTGCCAGCAGTGAGGCTGTGAGCACCGGTGCGCTGTATTTT. This chain uses TRBV6-1 with TRBJ2-2, with D uncertain. CDR1 and CDR2 from the germline V gene are MNHNS and SASEGT. This CDR3 is 14 amino acids long.

The chain has TRBV12-3 or TRBV12-4 and TRBJ2-1; D not certain. The CDR3 is 14 residues long. V was clipped by 6 bases and J by 5 bases, with 14 bases between them. The CDR3 spells CASSRLGGNNEQFF. CDR3 in DNA: TGTGCCAGCAGCCGGTTAGGTGGAAACAATGAGCAGTTCTTC.

This clonotype was counted ten times or more. The chain recombines TRBV6-5 with TRBJ2-1, with 8 bases matching TRBD2. Germline CDR1 MNHEY, CDR2 SVGAGI. The CDR3 extends over 16 amino acids. V shed 2 bases, J shed 4 bases, and the junction held 7 bases outside the gene matches. CDR3 DNA sequence: TGTGCCAGCAGTTACGGTGCTAGCGGGTATTACAATGAGCAGTTCTTC. Its translation: CASSYGASGYYNEQFF.

The chain has TRBV7-2 and TRBJ2-2; D is unclear. The V end was cut by 2 bases, the J end by 7 bases, with 14 bases between. Germline V gene sequence: CDR1 SGHTA, CDR2 FQGNSA. This CDR3 is built from 15 residues. The CDR3 spells CASSLSARNYGELFF. CDR3 in DNA: TGTGCCAGCAGCTTAAGTGCGAGGAACTACGGGGAGCTGTTTTTT.

This chain uses TRBV6-1 with TRBJ2-3; 14 bases match TRBD2. Unmatched junction bases numbered 4, after V lost 7 bases and J lost 4 bases. Germline V gene data show CDR1 as MNHNS and CDR2 as SASEGT. The length of the CDR3 is 15 residues. CDR3 nucleotides: TGTGCCAGCACCCAGGGACTAGCGGGAGCAGATACGCAGTATTTT. Translating gives CASTQGLAGADTQYF.

Note on this clonotype: The junction does not match germline at one end; this may be a read error. The chain recombines TRBV11-2 with TRBJ2-1; a possible D gene is TRBD2 (6 bases). The CDR3 contains 15 residues. Germline-derived CDR1 and CDR2 are SGHAT and FQNNGV. The CDR3 DNA follows: TGTGCCAGCAGCTTAGGCGGGACTTTTAACAATGAGCAGTTTTTC. It encodes CASSLGGTFNNEQFF.

This clonotype was observed a few times. The rearrangement links TRBV6-4 to TRBJ2-1; 8 nucleotides agree with TRBD2. The CDR3 covers 13 residues. V lost 5 bases to trimming and J lost 6 bases; unmatched junction nucleotides: 3. Germline V gene sequence: CDR1 MRHNA, CDR2 SNTAGT. CDR3 loop: CASSPGTSNEQFF. For the CDR3, the DNA is TGTGCCAGCAGTCCCGGGACTAGCAATGAGCAGTTCTTC.

About this clonotype: At one end, the junction sequence differs from germline, possibly due to a read error. This chain joins TRBV6-5 and TRBJ2-1; D might be TRBD2 (5 bases). Germline V CDR1 and CDR2: MNHEY, SVGAGI. The CDR3 extends over 15 amino acids. The DNA for the CDR3 is TGTGCCAGCAGTTACACCCCTAGCTCCTACGGTGAGCAGTTCTTT. Amino acid sequence: CASSYTPSSYGEQFF.

V gene TRBV10-2 combines with J gene TRBJ2-2; perhaps TRBD1 as D (5 bases). The CDR3 covers 12 residues. The V gene's germline CDR1 is WSHSY and CDR2 SAAADI. The V end was cut by 8 bases, the J end by 1 base, with 5 bases between. This CDR3 is CASQGNTGELFF. CDR3 in DNA: TGCGCCAGCCAGGGGAACACCGGGGAGCTGTTTTTT.

This chain joins TRBV6-2 or TRBV6-3 and TRBJ2-1, with 7 bases that match TRBD2. The DNA end favors TRBJ2-7, so the J call may be wrong. CDR1 MNHEY and CDR2 SVGEGT come from the germline V gene. The CDR3 has 13 amino acids. CDR3 nucleotide sequence: TGTGCCAGCAGTTACCGGGACTACAATGAGCAGTACTTC. Residues: CASSYRDYNEQYF.

A remark on this clonotype: Sequence at one end of the junction differs from germline and may be a read error. The chain carries TRBV6-1 and TRBJ2-4; tentative D call: TRBD2 (5 bases). This CDR3 contains 12 residues. Germline CDR1 is MNHNS and CDR2 is SASEGT. CDR3 in DNA: TGTGCGAGGATGGGAGCCAAAAACACGCAGTACTTT. Translated, it gives CARMGAKNTQYF.

Relative to its sample, this clonotype is medium-sized. The chain recombines TRBV6-5 with TRBJ2-1; the D is unclear. Matching the DNA end better, TRBJ2-5 makes the J call doubtful. The CDR3 is made up of 12 amino acids. CDR1 and CDR2 (germline): MNHEY, SVGAGI. The CDR3, as DNA: TGTGCCAGCAATAGCCCCAAGGCGGCCCAGTACTTC. Amino acids: CASNSPKAAQYF.

The rearrangement uses TRBV6-1 and TRBJ2-1; TRBD2 aligns across 7 bases. The DNA end is a closer match to TRBJ2-5, so the J assignment may be wrong. The CDR3 contains 14 residues. Germline V gene data show CDR1 as MNHNS and CDR2 as SASEGT. The CDR3 coding sequence is TGTGCCAGCAGTGAGCGCGGGAGAGAAGAGACCCAGTACTTC. Its protein is CASSERGREETQYF.

This clonotype has more than one count but fewer than ten. The rearrangement links TRBV28 to TRBJ2-4, with D perhaps given as TRBD1 or TRBD2 (5 bases each). V lost 6 bases to trimming and J lost 9 bases, with 15 bases between them. CDR1 is MDHEN and CDR2 is SYDVKM in the germline V gene. The CDR3 is 13 residues long. The CDR3 DNA sequence: TGTGCCAGCAGCCCGCAGGGAGAGGCCATTCAGTACTTC. It is translated as CASSPQGEAIQYF.

This clonotype is labeled medium-sized. This chain connects TRBV6-1 to TRBJ2-1, with 7 bases fitting TRBD1. V dropped 3 bases and J dropped 0; count of bases not matched to a gene: 8. From germline, CDR1 is MNHNS and CDR2 SASEGT. This CDR3 has 17 amino acids. The CDR3 sequence: CASSDPGTVSSYNEQFF. CDR3 nucleotide sequence: TGTGCCAGCAGTGACCCCGGGACAGTGAGCTCCTACAATGAGCAGTTCTTC.

The rearrangement links TRBV12-3 or TRBV12-4 to TRBJ2-1, with unresolved D. The CDR3 contains 14 residues. V lost 2 bases and J 0 bases, leaving 5 bases between the germline ends. The CDR3 reads CASSLIRSYNEQFF. CDR3 DNA: TGTGCCAGCAGTTTAATTCGCTCCTACAATGAGCAGTTCTTC.

This chain links TRBV6-1 with TRBJ2-3; D is uncertain. The CDR3 runs to 13 residues. Germline V lookup: CDR1 MNHNS, CDR2 SASEGT. Trimming pared 4 bases from V and 6 bases from J, leaving 11 bases between. The CDR3 DNA sequence: TGTGCCAGCAGTGTACAAGAGAAGGATACGCAGTATTTT. This codes for CASSVQEKDTQYF.

This clonotype occurred once. V gene TRBV6-1 combines with J gene TRBJ2-5; 11 bases map to TRBD2. Per the germline V gene, CDR1 is MNHNS and CDR2 is SASEGT. V shed 5 bases, J shed 11 bases, and the junction held 13 bases outside the gene matches. The CDR3 contains 15 residues. The CDR3 protein is CASSPIDSGRGAQYF. DNA for the CDR3: TGTGCCAGCAGTCCCATTGATAGCGGGAGGGGCGCGCAGTACTTC.

Concerning this clonotype itself: One junction end disagrees with the germline gene, perhaps due to a read error. The chain combines TRBV6-1 with TRBJ2-3, with D perhaps being TRBD1 or TRBD2 (7 bases each). Germline V gives CDR1 MNHNS, CDR2 SASEGT. The CDR3 has 15 amino acids. This CDR3 is CARGVGGGGTETQYF. The DNA for the CDR3 is TGTGCCAGGGGTGTAGGGGGCGGGGGCACAGAGACGCAGTATTTC.

This clonotype was observed a handful of times. The chain couples TRBV6-1 to TRBJ2-7; 7 bases are shared with TRBD1. Germline CDR1 and CDR2: MNHNS and SASEGT. Unmatched junction bases numbered 0, after V lost 6 bases and J lost 1 base. This CDR3 is 12 amino acids long. In DNA form, the CDR3 reads TGTGCCAGCAGACAGGGGTCCTACGAGCAGTACTTC. It yields the protein CASRQGSYEQYF.

A note on this clonotype: Its ends do not fully match the called genes, so a read error is possible. The chain recombines TRBV6-1 with TRBJ2-2, with D perhaps being TRBD1 or TRBD2 (7 bases each). Germline V gene sequence: CDR1 MNHNS, CDR2 SASEGT. The CDR3 totals 14 residues. The CDR3 coding sequence is TGTGCGGGCCGTGAGGGAGGGGGCACCGAGGAGCAGTTTTTT. It is translated as CAGREGGGTEEQFF.

CDR3 nucleotides: TGTGCCAGCACCCCTCCGGGGGGCAGTGGGTCTCGCGAGCAGTTCTTC. The encoded protein is CASTPPGGSGSREQFF. The V call is TRBV6-1, the J call TRBJ2-1, with D possibly matching TRBD2 (7 bases). CDR3 length equals 16 residues. V was shortened by 7 bases and J by 10 bases, with 26 bases between the two germline ends. Germline V gene data show CDR1 as MNHNS and CDR2 as SASEGT.